Sequencing of this T cell receptor beta chain was carried out in a study of T-cell memory formation after mild COVID-19. Across the study: Largely donor-specific sequence clusters came from a couple of donors.

This clonotype was detected a few times. Its specificity is unknown. The CDR3 covers 15 residues. With V trimmed by 2 bases and J by 7 bases, 10 bases remained unmatched. Germline V lookup: CDR1 MDHEN, CDR2 SYDVKM. Regarding the study as a whole: The finding that pre-infection memory included some responding clones suggested that cross-reactive memory joined. Among contracting clones, CD4+ were mainly CM/EM and CD8+ enriched in EMRA.

Barcoded TCR alpha and TCR beta cDNA libraries with UMIs came from 5'RACE using constant-segment primers. MiXCR was run by TCRdb on the 5' RACE reads, yielding one entry per CDR3 protein. The data show about 430,000 distinct CDR3 sequences, approximately 24% seen once. This TCR was sampled from an adult woman who had mild COVID-19 (a few samples of this study predate the infection). Cell type and time point are not known. The J gene is TRBJ1-2, the V gene TRBV28; 7 positions agree with TRBD1. The sample consisted of PBMCs or a T cell subset sorted from them (not recorded which). The CDR3 DNA reads as TGTGCCAGCAGTTTAGGTTTCGGAGGGGGCGGTGGCTACACCTTC. It yields the protein CASSLGFGGGGGYTF.